The 24 T cell receptor beta chains below were found in one sample sequenced in a study of T cells after yellow fever vaccination. TCRdb fed the 5' RACE reads into MiXCR, producing one record per CDR3 protein. The table shows just under 600,000 distinct CDR3 sequences, with approximately 15% occurring only once. The sequenced sample was PBMCs, obtained on the day of the yellow fever booster vaccination. These receptors were collected from a man aged 30 to 45 who received the YFV17D yellow fever vaccine.

Only a few counts were recorded for this clonotype. The rearrangement links TRBV20-1 to TRBJ2-7; D possibly corresponds to TRBD1 (5 bases). This CDR3 comprises 15 residues. Germline V gene data show CDR1 as DFQATT and CDR2 as SNEGSKA (reference sequence). V was trimmed by 0 bases and J by 2 bases, leaving 14 bases between them. CDR3 nucleotides: TGCAGTGCTAGAGAATGGGGCGGAATAACCTACGAGCAGTACTTC. Protein: CSAREWGGITYEQYF.

This clonotype was observed a handful of times. The chain links TRBV29-1 to TRBJ2-5, with D hard to call. Germline CDR1 reads SQVTM; CDR2 reads ANQGSEA. V lost 3 bases to trimming and J lost 0 bases, with 8 bases between them. The CDR3 loop spans 13 amino acids. CDR3 nucleotides: TGCAGCGTTGAGCAGAGTTACCAAGAGACCCAGTACTTC. Its translation: CSVEQSYQETQYF.

A few counts support this clonotype. V is TRBV5-1 and J is TRBJ1-5; D remains unclear. Germline CDR1 SGHRS, CDR2 YFSETQ. The V end lost 4 bases, the J end lost 0 bases, and 8 bases lay between the germline ends. The CDR3 loop spans 14 amino acids. CDR3 region: CASSGGDSNQPQHF. The CDR3, as DNA: TGCGCCAGCAGCGGTGGTGATAGCAATCAGCCCCAGCATTTT.

The chain couples TRBV12-3 or TRBV12-4 to TRBJ2-1; TRBD1 matches 8 bases. The CDR3 spans 17 residues. Trimming took 5 bases from V and 7 from J; bases not matched to a gene: 16. CDR3 region: CASSPGAKWTGRNEQFF. DNA of the CDR3: TGTGCCAGCAGTCCCGGCGCTAAGTGGACAGGGAGGAATGAGCAGTTCTTC.

The chain links TRBV7-2 to TRBJ2-3; D gene unclear. V was shortened by 2 bases and J by 2 bases, with 11 bases between the two germline ends. In germline, CDR1 is SGHTA, CDR2 FQGNSA. This CDR3 has 15 residues. CDR3 region: CASSLMGGTTDTQYF. The CDR3 DNA reads as TGTGCCAGCAGCTTAATGGGCGGAACCACAGATACGCAGTATTTT. Full variable domain (missing parts from reference TRBV7-2 and TRBJ2-3): GAGVSQSPSNKVTEKGKDVELRCDPISGHTALYWYRQSLGQGLEFLIYFQGNSAPDKSGLPSDRFSAERTGGSVSTLTIQRTQQEDSAVYLCASSLMGGTTDTQYFGPGTRLTVL.

This clonotype was detected a few times. This chain uses TRBV5-5 with TRBJ2-5, with D possibly called TRBD1 or TRBD2 (6 bases each). This CDR3 contains 16 residues. Trimming left V 0 bases short and J 2 bases short, with 14 bases between. The germline V gene has CDR1 SGHKS and CDR2 YYEKEE (reference sequence). DNA of the CDR3: TGTGCCAGCAGCTTGGCGGGGGCCGGTCCACAAGAGACCCAGTACTTC. This gives the protein CASSLAGAGPQETQYF.

This clonotype was observed a handful of times. The rearrangement links TRBV19 to TRBJ2-1; TRBD2 agrees at 8 bases. The V gene's germline CDR1 is LNHDA and CDR2 SQIVND (reference sequence). Germline trimming cut 4 bases from V and 0 bases from J; bases unmatched to any gene: 5. CDR3 length: 16 residues. In nucleotides, the CDR3 is TGTGCCAGTAGTAGCCAAACTAGCGGCTCCTACAATGAGCAGTTCTTC. Amino acids: CASSSQTSGSYNEQFF.

This sequence joins TRBV12-3 or TRBV12-4 and TRBJ2-3, with 9 bases aligning to TRBD2. Germline trimming cut 11 bases from V and 4 bases from J; bases unmatched to any gene: 22. The CDR3 consists of 18 residues. CDR3 amino acids: CACCPLIGAGGLSDTQYF. The CDR3 coding sequence is TGTGCCTGCTGTCCCCTCATCGGGGCGGGAGGGCTGTCAGATACGCAGTATTTT.

This chain uses TRBV24-1 with TRBJ2-2; D may match TRBD1 or TRBD2 (6 bases each). The CDR3 has 13 residues. Per germline, CDR1 KGHDR and CDR2 SFDVKD. Trimming pared 6 bases from V and 6 bases from J, leaving 10 bases between. The CDR3 DNA follows: TGTGCCACCAGTCGGGGGCGCTCCGGGGAGCTGTTTTTT. Amino acid sequence: CATSRGRSGELFF.

The V and J genes are TRBV12-3 or TRBV12-4 and TRBJ2-2; 9 bases map to TRBD2. The CDR3 is 17 amino acids. The junction had 11 bases not matched to a gene; V was cut back by 5 bases and J by 4 bases. CDR3 bases: TGTGCCAGCAGTCAACAAGGGACTAGCACTAGCACCGGGGAGCTGTTTTTT. It is translated as CASSQQGTSTSTGELFF.

This clonotype was found once. The chain recombines TRBV27 with TRBJ2-5, with D perhaps TRBD2 (7 bases). Trimming left V 5 bases short and J 1 base short, with 14 bases between. This CDR3 region has 15 residues. Germline loops: CDR1 MNHEY, CDR2 SMNVEV (reference sequence). CDR3 protein: CASSPLGGLQETQYF. For the CDR3, the DNA is TGTGCCAGCAGTCCCCTCGGGGGGCTCCAAGAGACCCAGTACTTC.

The chain carries TRBV28 and TRBJ2-6; tentative D call: TRBD1 (6 bases). The CDR3 is made up of 14 amino acids. Germline assignment: CDR1 MDHEN and CDR2 SYDVKM. Trimming took off 11 bases at V and 3 bases at J, with 14 bases between the two ends. The CDR3 spells CASKKGGGANVLTF. In nucleotides, the CDR3 is TGTGCCTCAAAAAAAGGGGGTGGGGCCAACGTCCTGACTTTC.

The V call is TRBV27, the J call TRBJ2-7, with 7 bases fitting TRBD1. This CDR3 contains 14 residues. V gave up 4 bases and J gave up 7 bases; unmatched junction bases: 10. CDR1 is MNHEY, CDR2 SMNVEV, per germline (reference sequence). CDR3 sequence reads: CASSYQDRIWEQYF. The CDR3 DNA follows: TGTGCCAGCAGTTACCAGGACAGGATCTGGGAGCAGTACTTC.

The rearrangement joins TRBV16 to TRBJ1-1; the match to TRBD1 covers 7 bases. Per germline, CDR1 KGHSY and CDR2 FQNENV. The V segment lost 4 bases and the J segment 0 bases; nucleotides outside the gene matches: 5. The CDR3 runs to 15 residues. This CDR3 reads CASSRNRGLNTEAFF. The CDR3 coding sequence is TGTGCCAGCAGCCGAAACAGGGGCTTGAACACTGAAGCTTTCTTT.

V and J are TRBV2 and TRBJ2-7, with 9 bases identical to TRBD2. The CDR3 loop spans 14 amino acids. In germline, CDR1 is SNHLY, CDR2 FYNNEI. V gave up 8 bases and J gave up 6 bases; unmatched junction bases: 11. Here the CDR3 reads CASEGSGRVSEQYF. CDR3 sequence (DNA): TGTGCCAGCGAAGGTAGCGGGAGAGTCTCCGAGCAGTACTTC.

The sample holds many counts of this clonotype. The V call is TRBV12-3 or TRBV12-4, the J call TRBJ1-2; D gene unclear. CDR3 length: 15 amino acids. Trimming removed 5 bases at V and 0 bases at J, with 13 bases between. CDR3 amino acids: CASSPSPPANYGYTF. The CDR3, as DNA: TGTGCCAGCAGTCCCAGTCCACCTGCTAACTATGGCTACACCTTC.

A few counts support this clonotype. The chain joins TRBV20-1 to TRBJ2-7; 8 bases are a match to TRBD1. Germline CDR1 and CDR2: DFQATT and SNEGSKA (reference sequence). V was clipped by 5 bases and J by 7 bases; unmatched bases: 16. The CDR3 is made up of 15 amino acids. The CDR3 region is CSAQFPGTGVGEQYF. CDR3 sequence (DNA): TGCAGTGCTCAATTCCCCGGGACAGGAGTGGGAGAGCAGTACTTC.

This clonotype appeared a few times. The rearrangement joins TRBV20-1 to TRBJ2-5; 8 positions match TRBD2. The CDR3 spans 14 residues. J gave up 2 bases and V 4 bases, and 6 bases lay outside the gene matches. The germline V gene encodes CDR1 DFQATT and CDR2 SNEGSKA (reference sequence). The CDR3 spells CSATTGGRQETQYF. CDR3 coding DNA: TGCAGTGCTACTACGGGAGGGCGGCAAGAGACCCAGTACTTC.

The sample holds a few counts of this clonotype. V gene TRBV18 combines with J gene TRBJ2-1; D remains ambiguous. V lost 0 bases to trimming and J lost 9 bases, with 18 bases between them. There are 16 residues in the CDR3. Germline CDR1 is KGHSH and CDR2 is LQKENI. The CDR3 loop is CASSPPLAPGHPEQFF. The CDR3 DNA follows: TGTGCCAGCTCACCACCGCTCGCCCCAGGCCACCCTGAGCAGTTCTTC.

The J gene is TRBJ1-4, the V gene TRBV7-9; 10 positions match TRBD1. This CDR3 has 14 amino acids. Germline trimming cut 4 bases from V and 8 bases from J; bases unmatched to any gene: 4. Germline values: CDR1 SEHNR, CDR2 FQNEAQ (reference sequence). The DNA of the CDR3 is TGTGCCAGCAGCTCCCGACAGGGGGCAGAAAAACTGTTTTTT. The encoded protein is CASSSRQGAEKLFF.

This clonotype appeared a few times. The chain carries TRBV27 and TRBJ1-5; D is unclear. Trimming shortened V by 5 bases and J by 0 bases, and 11 bases separated the two germline ends. The CDR3 consists of 15 residues. Per the germline V gene, CDR1 is MNHEY and CDR2 is SMNVEV (reference sequence). This CDR3 is CASSPPGYSNQPQHF. The CDR3, as DNA: TGTGCCAGCAGTCCCCCGGGTTATAGCAATCAGCCCCAGCATTTT.

The chain links TRBV15 to TRBJ1-6, with D possibly matching TRBD1 (5 bases). This CDR3 comprises 16 residues. CDR1 and CDR2 from the germline V gene are LNHNV and YYDKDF (reference sequence). Trimming shortened V by 0 bases and J by 8 bases, and 14 bases separated the two germline ends. DNA of the CDR3: TGTGCCACCAGCAGAGAATTCGGGGGATCTGATTCACCCCTCCACTTT. Amino acids: CATSREFGGSDSPLHF.

This clonotype has a handful of counts. The chain uses TRBV5-6 and TRBJ2-7; 8 nucleotides align to TRBD1. The junction had 7 bases not matched to a gene; V was cut back by 6 bases and J by 5 bases. There are 13 residues in the CDR3. Germline CDR1 SGHDT, CDR2 YYEEEE. The CDR3 loop reads CASNRDRLDEQYF. The DNA of the CDR3 is TGTGCCAGCAACCGGGACAGGCTTGACGAGCAGTACTTC.

The V call is TRBV5-1, the J call TRBJ2-1; 8 bases agree with TRBD2. CDR1 is SGHRS, CDR2 YFSETQ, per germline. The CDR3 covers 16 residues. V was clipped by 4 bases and J by 2 bases; unmatched bases: 8. CDR3: CASSGHSGTAYNEQFF. In DNA form, the CDR3 reads TGCGCCAGCAGCGGACATAGCGGGACGGCCTACAATGAGCAGTTCTTC.